Shown below are 28 T cell receptor beta chains from a single sample sequenced in a study of PD-L1 blockade in urothelial cancer. Generated by immunoSEQ multiplex PCR, the TCRdb table keeps only in-frame clones and is missing some. The sample has 100,000 or so clones, 70% to 90% seen once. The sequencing used PBMCs, collected around atezolizumab (anti-PD-L1) treatment. The receptor source for this set is a man aged 45-65 years with urothelial cancer.

The chain uses TRBV30 and TRBJ2-4; 7 nucleotides line up with TRBD2. After removal of 4 bases from V and 1 base from J, the junction contained 7 bases not matched to a gene. Germline V CDR1 and CDR2: GTSNPN, SVGIG (reference sequence). The CDR3 is 15 residues long. CDR3: CAWKGYGGAKNIQYF. In nucleotides, the CDR3 is TGTGCCTGGAAGGGTTACGGGGGGGCCAAAAACATTCAGTACTTC. The variable domain in full, with the rest retrieved from reference TRBV30 and TRBJ2-4, is SQTIHQWPATLVQPVGSPLSLECTVEGTSNPNLYWYRQAAGRGLQLLFYSVGIGQISSEVPQNLSASRPQDRQFILSSKKLLLSDSGFYLCAWKGYGGAKNIQYFGAGTRLSVL.

The chain joins TRBV2 to TRBJ2-7, with TRBD2 identical over 13 bases. After removal of 7 bases from V and 2 bases from J, the junction contained 8 bases not matched to a gene. The CDR3 runs 16 residues. Germline loops: CDR1 SNHLY, CDR2 FYNNEI. DNA of the CDR3: TGTGCCAGCATCCTACTAGCGGGAGGGTGGACCTACGAGCAGTACTTC. It yields the protein CASILLAGGWTYEQYF.

The count of this clone is one. The V call is TRBV2, the J call TRBJ2-7, with D possibly TRBD2 on 6 matching bases. Germline CDR1 and CDR2: SNHLY and FYNNEI. With 5 bases removed from V and 0 bases from J, the gap between germline ends came to 14 bases. The CDR3 sequence is 15 residues long. This CDR3 reads CASSRTITHSYEQYF. CDR3 bases: TGTGCCAGCAGTCGGACTATTACCCACTCCTACGAGCAGTACTTC. The entire variable domain, with the rest obtained from reference TRBV2 and TRBJ2-7, is as follows: EPEVTQTPSHQVTQMGQEVILRCVPISNHLYFYWYRQILGQKVEFLVSFYNNEISEKSEIFDDQFSVERPDGSNFTLKIRSTKLEDSAMYFCASSRTITHSYEQYFGPGTRLTVT.

The chain carries TRBV18 and TRBJ1-1; D unclear. Germline V gene data show CDR1 as KGHSH and CDR2 as LQKENI. The CDR3 spans 11 residues. V was cut by 2 bases and J by 8 bases, with 6 bases left in between. The CDR3 nucleotides read TGTGCCAGCTCACCAGCGGGAGAAGCTTTCTTT. Translating gives CASSPAGEAFF.

J is TRBJ1-1 and V is TRBV19; no definite D call. The CDR3 is made up of 14 amino acids. V gave up 6 bases and J gave up 0 bases, with 11 bases separating them. CDR1 is LNHDA, CDR2 SQIVND, per germline (reference sequence). CDR3 nucleotides: TGTGCCAGTAGAGTTTCCAACATGAACACTGAAGCTTTCTTT. It translates to CASRVSNMNTEAFF.

The chain employs TRBV30 and TRBJ1-1, with D possibly TRBD1 on 5 matching bases. Deletions cut 2 bases from V and 6 bases from J, with 10 bases between. CDR1 is GTSNPN and CDR2 is SVGIG in the germline V gene (reference sequence). The CDR3 totals 12 residues. The CDR3 region is CAWSRQGSEAFF. DNA for the CDR3: TGTGCCTGGAGTAGGCAGGGTTCTGAAGCTTTCTTT. Full variable domain (remainder filled in from reference TRBV30 and TRBJ1-1): SQTIHQWPATLVQPVGSPLSLECTVEGTSNPNLYWYRQAAGRGLQLLFYSVGIGQISSEVPQNLSASRPQDRQFILSSKKLLLSDSGFYLCAWSRQGSEAFFGQGTRLTVV.

The chain carries TRBV5-4 and TRBJ2-1; no definite D call. The germline V gene encodes CDR1 SGHNT and CDR2 YYREEE (reference sequence). Trimming took 0 bases from V and 5 from J, leaving 12 bases between them. The CDR3 is 15 residues long. CDR3 coding DNA: TGTGCCAGCAGCTTGGCCGAGGTCGGCCACAATGAGCAGTTCTTC. Encoded protein: CASSLAEVGHNEQFF.

This clone was detected only once. The chain employs TRBV19 and TRBJ2-1; D possibly corresponds to TRBD2 (7 bases). Germline CDR1 reads LNHDA; CDR2 reads SQIVND (reference sequence). CDR3 length equals 16 residues. Trimming removed 1 base from V and 7 bases from J, with 17 bases in between. The CDR3 protein is CASSIVGGALNNEQFF. CDR3 DNA: TGTGCCAGTAGTATAGTTGGGGGGGCGTTGAATAATGAGCAGTTCTTC.

V is TRBV6-5 and J is TRBJ2-1, with 8 bases aligning to TRBD2. The J segment lost 4 bases and the V segment lost 4 bases, leaving 9 bases of the junction unmatched. This CDR3 has 16 amino acids. Germline-derived CDR1 and CDR2 are MNHEY and SVGAGI. CDR3 bases: TGTGCCAGCAGTTCGACCCGGACTAGCTCGTACAATGAGCAGTTCTTC. Translating gives CASSSTRTSSYNEQFF.

Only one count was recorded for this clone. This sequence joins TRBV7-3 and TRBJ2-2; a weak D match, TRBD2 (5 bases). Germline CDR1 SGHTA, CDR2 FQGTGA. V lost 2 bases and J 7 bases, leaving 11 bases between the germline ends. The CDR3 loop spans 14 amino acids. In DNA form, the CDR3 reads TGTGCCAGCAGCTTAGAGGGAACGGGCGGGGAGCTGTTTTTT. Protein product: CASSLEGTGGELFF. Full variable domain (missing parts from reference TRBV7-3 and TRBJ2-2): GAGVSQTPSNKVTEKGKYVELRCDPISGHTALYWYRQSLGQGPEFLIYFQGTGAADDSGLPNDRFFAVRPEGSVSTLKIQRTERGDSAVYLCASSLEGTGGELFFGEGSRLTVL.

This chain joins TRBV14 and TRBJ1-4; D may be TRBD1 (6 bases). Germline V gene data show CDR1 as SGHDN and CDR2 as FVKESK. This CDR3 contains 15 residues. Trimming took 1 base from V and 4 from J, leaving 10 bases between them. CDR3 sequence reads: CASSQVQDSNEKLFF. CDR3 DNA sequence: TGTGCCAGCAGCCAAGTTCAGGACAGTAATGAAAAACTGTTTTTT.

The chain uses TRBV6-5 and TRBJ2-1; tentatively, D is TRBD2 (6 bases). Germline V CDR1 and CDR2: MNHEY, SVGAGI. The V and J ends lost 4 bases and 0 bases respectively, with 13 bases between them. This CDR3 contains 16 residues. DNA of the CDR3: TGTGCCAGCAGTTCCCGGCGGGGTCTCTCCTACAATGAGCAGTTCTTC. Translated, it gives CASSSRRGLSYNEQFF.

The chain's CDR3 is CASSLTGGGNSPLHF. The CDR3, as DNA: TGTGCCAGCAGCTTGACAGGGGGCGGTAATTCACCCCTCCACTTT. This chain links TRBV7-6 with TRBJ1-6, with TRBD1 matching over 10 bases. The length of the CDR3 is 15 residues. CDR1 and CDR2 from the germline V gene are SGHVS and FNYEAQ. V lost 3 bases, J lost 6 bases, and 2 bases stayed unmatched.

The chain links TRBV30 to TRBJ1-1; a possible D gene is TRBD1 (6 bases). The CDR3 extends over 16 amino acids. Germline V lookup: CDR1 GTSNPN, CDR2 SVGIG (reference sequence). Trimming removed 3 bases at V and 1 base at J, with 18 bases between. CDR3 region: CAWRGLVGHKNTEAFF. In DNA form, the CDR3 reads TGTGCCTGGAGGGGACTAGTGGGACATAAGAACACTGAAGCTTTCTTT.

V usage is TRBV15 and J usage is TRBJ2-1; tentatively, D is TRBD2 (5 bases). Germline values: CDR1 LNHNV, CDR2 YYDKDF (reference sequence). Trimming removed 3 bases at V and 10 bases at J, with 16 bases between. The length of the CDR3 is 14 residues. The CDR3 is CATSREGGVREQFF. The CDR3 DNA follows: TGTGCCACCAGCAGGGAAGGAGGTGTGAGGGAGCAGTTCTTC.

The V gene is TRBV7-8, the J gene TRBJ2-1, with 7 bases matching TRBD2. Per germline, CDR1 SGHVS and CDR2 FQNEAQ. The CDR3 runs to 16 residues. The trim removed 5 bases at V and 5 bases at J, leaving 12 bases unmatched. The CDR3: CASSPPGLAVNNEQFF. CDR3 nucleotides: TGTGCCAGCAGCCCCCCCGGGCTAGCGGTGAACAATGAGCAGTTCTTC.

The V gene is TRBV7-2, the J gene TRBJ1-6, with D hard to call. The germline V and J ends were trimmed by 3 bases and 10 bases, with 16 bases remaining between them. CDR1 SGHTA and CDR2 FQGNSA come from the germline V gene. The CDR3 totals 15 residues. CDR3 nucleotide sequence: TGTGCCAGCAGCTTGCAAGGACGGAGAGGGTCACCCCTCCACTTT. This codes for CASSLQGRRGSPLHF.

The chain joins TRBV7-9 to TRBJ1-3; D gene ambiguous. The CDR3 has 14 amino acids. V dropped 3 bases and J dropped 2 bases, with 8 bases sitting between them. In germline, CDR1 is SEHNR, CDR2 FQNEAQ (reference sequence). The CDR3 reads CASSFVVAGNTIYF. In DNA form, the CDR3 reads TGTGCCAGCAGCTTTGTAGTAGCTGGAAACACCATATATTTT.

This clone was counted only a few times. V usage is TRBV28 and J usage is TRBJ1-6; unclear D gene. V was cut by 8 bases and J by 8 bases, with 19 bases left in between. Looked up from germline, CDR1 is MDHEN and CDR2 is SYDVKM. The CDR3 covers 15 residues. CDR3 protein: CASGGEGPDHSPLHF. CDR3 in DNA: TGTGCCAGCGGCGGGGAAGGCCCCGACCATTCACCCCTCCACTTT.

The V gene is TRBV28, the J gene TRBJ2-3; tentative D call: TRBD2 (6 bases). The CDR3 is 15 amino acids. Between the trimmed V and J ends, which lost 4 bases and 6 bases, there was a span of 17 bases. Germline values: CDR1 MDHEN, CDR2 SYDVKM. DNA for the CDR3: TGTGCCAGCAGTTCGGGCCGACTAGTTAGGGATACGCAGTATTTT. Protein sequence: CASSSGRLVRDTQYF.

The rearrangement joins TRBV5-1 to TRBJ2-3, with TRBD2 matching over 7 bases. V trimming: 1 base; J trimming: 2 bases; junction bases outside the gene matches: 4. The germline CDR1 and CDR2 sequences are SGHRS and YFSETQ. This CDR3 has 15 amino acids. CDR3 region: CASSLTRGVTDTQYF. CDR3 nucleotides: TGCGCCAGCAGCTTGACCCGGGGGGTCACAGATACGCAGTATTTT.

This clone was recorded once. The genes are TRBV18 and TRBJ2-5, with 11 nucleotides matching TRBD2. There are 18 residues in the CDR3. Trimming cost V 3 bases and J 2 bases; bases outside gene matches: 11. Germline V gene sequence: CDR1 KGHSH, CDR2 LQKENI. CDR3: CASSPRLAGQNQQETQYF. The DNA of the CDR3 is TGTGCCAGCTCACCCCGACTAGCGGGACAGAACCAACAAGAGACCCAGTACTTC.

The rearrangement uses TRBV28 and TRBJ1-5; D unresolved. V lost 1 base and J 2 bases, leaving 12 bases between the germline ends. The CDR3 is 16 residues long. Germline V gene lookup returns CDR1 MDHEN and CDR2 SYDVKM. Written as DNA, the CDR3 is TGTGCCAGCAGTTTATCCAGGAATGTAGGCAATCAGCCCCAGCATTTT. Its translation is CASSLSRNVGNQPQHF.

This chain uses TRBV5-1 with TRBJ1-4, with 7 bases aligning to TRBD1. The CDR3 has 16 amino acids. The germline gives CDR1 SGHRS, CDR2 YFSETQ. V dropped 1 base and J dropped 8; count of bases not matched to a gene: 11. The CDR3 loop reads CASSLIGGTAREKLFF. The DNA for the CDR3 is TGCGCCAGCAGCTTGATAGGAGGGACAGCGCGAGAAAAACTGTTTTTT. Drawing the rest from reference TRBV5-1 and TRBJ1-4, the complete variable domain is KAGVTQTPRYLIKTRGQQVTLSCSPISGHRSVSWYQQTPGQGLQFLFEYFSETQRNKGNFPGRFSGRQFSNSRSEMNVSTLELGDSALYLCASSLIGGTAREKLFFGSGTQLSVL.

The table lists this clone with a few counts. The chain links TRBV5-6 to TRBJ1-1; 7 nucleotides match TRBD1. CDR1 is SGHDT, CDR2 YYEEEE, per germline. With V trimmed by 1 base and J by 0 bases, 3 bases remained unmatched. The length of the CDR3 is 15 residues. The CDR3 loop is CASSLPGQMNTEAFF. The CDR3 coding sequence is TGTGCCAGCAGCTTGCCGGGACAGATGAACACTGAAGCTTTCTTT.

This chain joins TRBV7-8 and TRBJ2-2; the D gene is possibly TRBD1 (5 bases). The V end was cut by 0 bases, the J end by 5 bases, with 7 bases between. Germline CDR1 and CDR2: SGHVS and FQNEAQ. The CDR3 spans 14 residues. DNA for the CDR3: TGTGCCAGCAGCTTAGCGGCAGGGACCGGGGAGCTGTTTTTT. It specifies CASSLAAGTGELFF.

The CDR3 is CAWSVRLMTNYGYTF. The CDR3 DNA reads as TGTGCCTGGAGTGTACGGTTAATGACTAACTATGGCTACACCTTC. The chain uses TRBV30 and TRBJ1-2; D remains unclear. Trimming pared 0 bases from V and 0 bases from J, leaving 11 bases between. Germline-derived CDR1 and CDR2 are GTSNPN and SVGIG (reference sequence). The CDR3 is 15 residues long.

This chain connects TRBV5-6 to TRBJ1-2; possible D gene TRBD1, 6 bases. Germline CDR1 is SGHDT and CDR2 is YYEEEE. With 4 bases removed from V and 0 bases from J, the gap between germline ends came to 10 bases. This CDR3 has 14 amino acids. CDR3 in amino acids: CASSLTGTNYGYTF. CDR3 DNA: TGTGCCAGCAGCCTGACAGGAACTAACTATGGCTACACCTTC.